The entry that follows covers one T cell receptor (beta chain) sequence. It lacks a known antigen. Per-nucleotide qualities are absent, and no much larger clonotype sits a single base away. These data are taken from a study of shared clonotypes between healthy human individuals (TCRdb year 2020). Regarding the study in general: A couple of women and three men aged 18 to 49 years were included in the cohort. For each donor, CD4 naive and CD4 memory were each run on three plates, CD8 naive on two plates, and CD8 memory on one plate. The study deeply sequenced blood TCR repertoires of about five healthy adults to estimate repertoire size and the extent of clonotype sharing between individuals. To increase sequencing depth and limit assay-specific biases, different laboratories used diverse techniques to prepare libraries and sequence TCR repertoires. Per donor, leukapheresis produced somewhere between about 0.8 and 9 billion PBMCs.

For the CD8 naive samples, CD45RO-negative cells were positively selected for CCR7, yielding a CD45RA+CCR7+ population from which TemRA cells were excluded. Donors were healthy HIV-negative adults with no recently reported acute infections or vaccinations. Only Caucasian adults living in Nashville, Tennessee, USA were represented among the donors. After blood collection by leukapheresis, PBMCs were isolated using Ficoll-Histopaque density gradient centrifugation and then cryopreserved in the vapor phase of liquid nitrogen. Analytical flow cytometry was used to check the purity and quantity of every magnetically sorted T cell population. Genomic DNA was isolated from every sorted fraction and measured by UV absorbance on a Nanodrop 2000c. Using the deep immunoSEQ assay, multiplex PCR amplified TCR CDR3 regions from genomic DNA. Genomic DNA extracted from each cell subset was distributed evenly over all wells of several immunoSEQ 96-well plates, and each plate served as one replicate. For sorted subsets, each replicate PCR was loaded with approximately 200 ng genomic DNA, equivalent to 25,000 to 35,000 T cell genomes. Purified libraries were quantified with a Qubit 3.0 fluorometer, sized on a Bioanalyzer 2100, and re-quantified with the KAPA Library Quantification kit. A separate single-read 150-cycle Illumina NextSeq 550 flow cell was used to sequence each immunoSEQ 96-well plate. On the study's bioinformatics: Because only junctional sequences without quality scores were contained in the immunoSEQ output, filtering matching that applied to full-length reads could not be performed. Sequences were annotated with PyIR, a Python wrapper for IgBLAST v1.9, using IMGT germline references to assign V/J genes and CDR3. Reads with weak V/J assignments (E-value above 1e-6), missing CDR3, stop codons, out-of-frame junctions, or ambiguous translated residues were removed. V3J clonotypes were defined by identical inferred V gene, J gene, and CDR3 amino acid sequence. To compute the percentage overlap between repertoires, the number of shared unique clonotypes was divided by the size of the smaller repertoire. Three approaches were used to assess repertoire richness: RTK rarefaction, the Chao1 estimator, and Recon v2.1 estimates of unobserved clonotypes. OLGA was used to compute generation probabilities for all TCRbeta clonotypes that the gDNA method yielded from a few donors. Held by TCRdb, this immuneACCESS table contains in-frame sequences only and omits some clones. Under half of the omission traces to an unresolved V gene where checked; the cause of the rest is unknown. Clonal size and the V and J genes are those of that table, whereas D and trimming came from the DNA. Across this sample there are about 2.2 million clones, with around 95% seen only once. Less than 2% of the sample goes to the ten largest clones.

As encoded in the germline V gene (reference sequence), CDR1 is MNHNY while CDR2 is SVGAGI. Including cysteine and phenylalanine, the CDR3 has 12 amino acids. This entry keeps only the CDR3 DNA: 36 bases, framed from base 1. The germline ends are 8 bases apart after V is trimmed by 8 bases and J by 0 bases. General study outcomes and caveats: Estimated clonotype richness was generally larger for naive than for memory subsets. Even with the large sequencing depth, rarefaction of the sorted-subset datasets indicated that sequencing was incomplete. The genetic and exposure-history diversity represented was limited by the small number of donors. Only blood was sampled, and tissue TCR repertoires likely differ from those in blood. Across a handful of donors, approximately 5% of naive CD4, approximately 3.6% of naive CD8, approximately 2.5% of memory CD4, and 0.4% of memory CD8 clonotypes were shared. Compared with non-shared clonotypes, clonotypes shared by all four sorted-subset donors had higher generation probabilities. Based on pairwise subsampling, the degree of clonotype sharing among donors was expected to be affected by sequencing depth.

This receptor was obtained from a man between 18 and 35 years old in good health. Some clones in this sample may be carry-over from other donors' samples. Sequenced material: naive CD8+ T cells from PBMCs. Taken with the paper, the label for cell subset or site translates to: CD45RA+CCR7+. The receptor chain draws on TRBV6-6 and TRBJ2-7, and TRBD2 may be the D gene, going by 6 matching bases. CDR3 reads: CASLGGSYEQYF. The DNA reads TGTGCCAGCCTCGGGGGCTCCTACGAGCAGTACTTC.